This T cell receptor (beta chain) was sequenced for a study of CD8+CD57+ T cells in acquired aplastic anemia. Across the whole study: On average, healthy donors gave about 11 million reads for CD4+ cells.

For this clonotype: Its antigen remains unknown.

Germline V gene data show CDR1 as SGHTA and CDR2 as FQGNSA. Trimming cost V 3 bases and J 5 bases, with 10 bases left between them. The CDR3 contains 13 residues. Genomic DNA, serving as template, underwent TCR beta VDJ and CDR3 profiling. TCRdb used MiXCR to reprocess the reads, holding one entry per CDR3 protein. The repertoire has about 190,000 distinct CDR3 sequences, 54% of them found once; the top ten carry around a sixth. General study results and limits: Levels of CD8+ Simpson's diversity were not significantly distinct in patients versus controls. A set of around 30 CD8+ CDR3 sequences was shared between patients and controls, and these sequences appeared highly expressed in patients.

The sequence derives from a human donor in good health, serving as a control. Sequencing was performed on sorted CD4+, CD8+, or CD8+CD57+ T cells (not recorded which) from PBMCs. The rearrangement uses TRBV7-2 and TRBJ2-5, with D perhaps TRBD1 (6 bases). The CDR3 DNA reads TGTGCCAGCAGCTTGGGACAATCCGAGACCCAGTACTTC. As protein: CASSLGQSETQYF.